This entry concerns a single TCR beta chain. The antigen remains unidentified. Trimming took off 3 bases at V and 6 bases at J, with 13 bases between the two ends. The CDR3 is 14 residues long. Germline V lookup: CDR1 PRHDT, CDR2 FYEKMQ (reference sequence). Treatment described: oral pan-JAK inhibitor, 5-10 mg twice daily. RNA extraction and reverse transcription yielded cDNA as sequencing template. Libraries were prepared by immunoSEQ multiplex PCR; TCRdb keeps only in-frame clonotypes and omits some of them. The sample holds some 150,000 clones, 54% seen once. This entry is derived from a study of CD8+ T cells in alopecia areata. General study points: Normal scalp showed lower clonality than lesional scalp, especially alopecia totalis/universalis. The study found TCR sharing across patients less clear than in mice, possibly for HLA reasons. It was observed that many expanded lesional clones persisted in scalp and blood during tofacitinib.

This clonotype was obtained from a human donor with alopecia areata. This chain links TRBV13 with TRBJ2-3; possibly TRBD1 or TRBD2 for D (5 bases each). This sample comprised CD8+ T cells sorted from blood, obtained at week 4, from a patient treated with tofacitinib. The CDR3 sequence is CASSFGTDLDTQYF. The DNA of the CDR3 is TGTGCCAGCAGCTTCGGGACCGACTTGGATACGCAGTATTTT.